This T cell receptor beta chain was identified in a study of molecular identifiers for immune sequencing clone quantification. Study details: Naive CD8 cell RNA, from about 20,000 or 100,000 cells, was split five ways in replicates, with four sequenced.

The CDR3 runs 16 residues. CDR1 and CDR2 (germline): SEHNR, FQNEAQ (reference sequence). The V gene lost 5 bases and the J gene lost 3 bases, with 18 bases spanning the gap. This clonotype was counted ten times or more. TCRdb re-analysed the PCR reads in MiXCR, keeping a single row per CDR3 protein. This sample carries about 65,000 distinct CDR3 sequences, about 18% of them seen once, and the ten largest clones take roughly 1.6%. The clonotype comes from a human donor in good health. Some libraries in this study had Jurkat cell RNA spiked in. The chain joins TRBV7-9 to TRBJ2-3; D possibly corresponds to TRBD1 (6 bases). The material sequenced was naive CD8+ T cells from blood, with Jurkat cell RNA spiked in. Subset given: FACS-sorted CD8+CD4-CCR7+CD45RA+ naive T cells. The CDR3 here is CASSPRQGWETDTQYF. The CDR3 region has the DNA TGTGCCAGCAGCCCCCGTCAGGGGTGGGAGACAGATACGCAGTATTTT.